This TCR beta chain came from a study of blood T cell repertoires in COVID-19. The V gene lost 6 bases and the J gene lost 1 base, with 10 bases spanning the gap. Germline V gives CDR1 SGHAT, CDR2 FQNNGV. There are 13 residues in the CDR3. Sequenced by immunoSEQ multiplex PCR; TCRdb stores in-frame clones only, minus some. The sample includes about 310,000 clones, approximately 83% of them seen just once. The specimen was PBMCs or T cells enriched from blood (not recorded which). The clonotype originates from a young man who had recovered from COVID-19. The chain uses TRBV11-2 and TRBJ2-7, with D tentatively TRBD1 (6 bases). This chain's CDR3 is CASRDSSSYEQYF. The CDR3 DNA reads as TGTGCCAGCAGGGACAGTTCATCCTACGAGCAGTACTTC.